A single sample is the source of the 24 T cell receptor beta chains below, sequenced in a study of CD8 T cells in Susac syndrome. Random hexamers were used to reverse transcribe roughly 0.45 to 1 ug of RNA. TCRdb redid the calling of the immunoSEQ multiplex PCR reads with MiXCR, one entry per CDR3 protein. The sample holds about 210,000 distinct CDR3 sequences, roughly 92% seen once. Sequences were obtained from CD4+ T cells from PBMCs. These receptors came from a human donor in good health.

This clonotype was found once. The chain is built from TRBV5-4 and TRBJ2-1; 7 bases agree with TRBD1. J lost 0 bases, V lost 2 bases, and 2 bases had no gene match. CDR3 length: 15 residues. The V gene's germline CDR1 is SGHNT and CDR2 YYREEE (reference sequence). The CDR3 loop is CASSFDRASYNEQFF. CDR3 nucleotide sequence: TGTGCCAGCAGCTTTGACAGGGCCTCCTACAATGAGCAGTTCTTC. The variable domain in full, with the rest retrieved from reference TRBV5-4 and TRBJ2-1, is ETGVTQSPTHLIKTRGQQVTLRCSSQSGHNTVSWYQQALGQGPQFIFQYYREEENGRGNFPPRFSGLQFPNYSSELNVNALELDDSALYLCASSFDRASYNEQFFGPGTRLTVL.

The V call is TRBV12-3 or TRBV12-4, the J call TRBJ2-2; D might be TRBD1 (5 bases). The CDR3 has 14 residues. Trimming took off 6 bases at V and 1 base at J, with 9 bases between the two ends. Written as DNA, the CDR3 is TGTGCCAGCAGGACAGCTTTGAACACCGGGGAGCTGTTTTTT. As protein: CASRTALNTGELFF.

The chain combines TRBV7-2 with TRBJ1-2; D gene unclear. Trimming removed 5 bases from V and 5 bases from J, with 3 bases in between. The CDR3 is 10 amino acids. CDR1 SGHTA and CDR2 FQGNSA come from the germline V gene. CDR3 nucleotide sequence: TGTGCCAGCAGCCAATATGGCTACACCTTC. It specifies CASSQYGYTF. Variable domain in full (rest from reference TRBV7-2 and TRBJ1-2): GAGVSQSPSNKVTEKGKDVELRCDPISGHTALYWYRQSLGQGLEFLIYFQGNSAPDKSGLPSDRFSAERTGGSVSTLTIQRTQQEDSAVYLCASSQYGYTFGSGTRLTVV.

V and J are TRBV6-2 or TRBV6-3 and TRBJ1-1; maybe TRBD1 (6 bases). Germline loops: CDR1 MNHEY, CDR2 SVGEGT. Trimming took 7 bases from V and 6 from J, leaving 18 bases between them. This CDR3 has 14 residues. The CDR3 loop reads CASTFSRDISEAFF. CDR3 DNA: TGTGCCAGCACTTTTTCGCGGGACATATCTGAAGCTTTCTTT.

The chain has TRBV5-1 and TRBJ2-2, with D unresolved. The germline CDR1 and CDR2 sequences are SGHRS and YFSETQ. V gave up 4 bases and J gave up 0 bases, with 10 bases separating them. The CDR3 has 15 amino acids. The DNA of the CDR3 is TGCGCCAGCAGCCCGCGGCTTCCGAACACCGGGGAGCTGTTTTTT. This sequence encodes CASSPRLPNTGELFF.

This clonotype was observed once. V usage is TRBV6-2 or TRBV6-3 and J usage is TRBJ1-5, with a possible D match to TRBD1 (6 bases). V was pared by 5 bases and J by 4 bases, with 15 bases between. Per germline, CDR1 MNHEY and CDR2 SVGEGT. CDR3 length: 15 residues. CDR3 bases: TGTGCCAGCAGTACGCGGGACACCTCTAATCAGCCCCAGCATTTT. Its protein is CASSTRDTSNQPQHF.

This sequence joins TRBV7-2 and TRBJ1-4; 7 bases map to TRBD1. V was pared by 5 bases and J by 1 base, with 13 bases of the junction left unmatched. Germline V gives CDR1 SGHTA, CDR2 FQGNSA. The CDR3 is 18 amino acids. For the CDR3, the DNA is TGTGCCAGCAGCCCCGAGAGGGGGCGAATAGGAACTAATGAAAAACTGTTTTTT. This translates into CASSPERGRIGTNEKLFF.

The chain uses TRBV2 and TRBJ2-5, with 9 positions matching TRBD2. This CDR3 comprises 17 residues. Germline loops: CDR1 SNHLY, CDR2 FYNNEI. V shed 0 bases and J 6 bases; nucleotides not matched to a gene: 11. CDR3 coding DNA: TGTGCCAGCAGTGAAGCGGTCCTAGCGGGGAGCCCCAAGACCCAGTACTTC. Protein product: CASSEAVLAGSPKTQYF.

This CDR3 is CASGTNRGTGELFF. Here the CDR3 DNA reads TGCGCCAGCGGAACCAACCGGGGCACCGGGGAGCTGTTTTTT. The chain links TRBV5-1 to TRBJ2-2; maybe TRBD2 (5 bases). There are 14 residues in the CDR3. V was shortened by 7 bases and J by 4 bases, with 14 bases between the two germline ends. Germline V CDR1 and CDR2: SGHRS, YFSETQ.

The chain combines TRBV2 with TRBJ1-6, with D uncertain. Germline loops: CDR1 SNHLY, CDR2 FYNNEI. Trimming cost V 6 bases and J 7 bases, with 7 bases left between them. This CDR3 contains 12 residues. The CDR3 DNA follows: TGTGCCAGCAGCGCAAGGAATTCACCCCTCCACTTT. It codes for CASSARNSPLHF.

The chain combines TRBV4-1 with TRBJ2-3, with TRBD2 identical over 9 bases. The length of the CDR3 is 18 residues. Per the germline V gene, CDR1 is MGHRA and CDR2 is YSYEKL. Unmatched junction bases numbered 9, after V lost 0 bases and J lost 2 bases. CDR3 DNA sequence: TGCGCCAGCAGCCAAGACGCAGGGGCGGGGGGGCCCACAGATACGCAGTATTTT. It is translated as CASSQDAGAGGPTDTQYF.

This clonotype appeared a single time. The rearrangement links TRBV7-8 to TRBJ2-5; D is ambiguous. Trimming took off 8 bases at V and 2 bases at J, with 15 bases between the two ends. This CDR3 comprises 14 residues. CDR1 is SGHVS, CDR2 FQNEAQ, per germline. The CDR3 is CASSPDEVQETQYF. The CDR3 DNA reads TGTGCCAGCTCACCAGATGAAGTTCAAGAGACCCAGTACTTC.

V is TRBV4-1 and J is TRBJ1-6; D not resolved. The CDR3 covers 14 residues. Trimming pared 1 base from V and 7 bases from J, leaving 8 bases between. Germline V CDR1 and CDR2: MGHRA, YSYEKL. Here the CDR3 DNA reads TGCGCCAGCAGCCAAGCGTACCGAAATTCACCCCTCCACTTT. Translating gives CASSQAYRNSPLHF.

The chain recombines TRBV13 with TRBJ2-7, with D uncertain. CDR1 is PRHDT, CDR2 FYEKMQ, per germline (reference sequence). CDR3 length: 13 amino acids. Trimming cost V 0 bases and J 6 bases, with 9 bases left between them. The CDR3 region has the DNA TGTGCCAGCAGCTTAGGCAGATCCCTCGAGCAGTACGTC. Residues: CASSLGRSLEQYV.

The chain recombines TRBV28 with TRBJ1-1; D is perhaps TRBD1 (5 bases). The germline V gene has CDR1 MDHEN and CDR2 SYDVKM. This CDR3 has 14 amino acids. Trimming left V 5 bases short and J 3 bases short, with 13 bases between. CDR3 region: CASSEGRDDTEAFF. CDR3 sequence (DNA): TGTGCCAGCAGTGAGGGACGGGATGACACTGAAGCTTTCTTT.

CDR3 loop: CASGGPITSYGYTF. The CDR3 nucleotides are TGTGCCAGCGGCGGGCCCATAACCAGCTATGGCTACACCTTC. The J gene is TRBJ1-2, the V gene TRBV6-2 or TRBV6-3, with no clear D. The CDR3 is made up of 14 amino acids. Trimming took 8 bases from V and 4 from J, leaving 17 bases between them. Germline CDR1 and CDR2: MNHEY and SVGEGT.

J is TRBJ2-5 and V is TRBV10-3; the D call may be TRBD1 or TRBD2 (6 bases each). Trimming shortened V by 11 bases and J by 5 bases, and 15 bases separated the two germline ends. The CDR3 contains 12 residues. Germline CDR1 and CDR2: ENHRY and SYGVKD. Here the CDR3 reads CAVRGVGETQYF. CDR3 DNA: TGTGCCGTAAGGGGGGTCGGTGAGACCCAGTACTTC.

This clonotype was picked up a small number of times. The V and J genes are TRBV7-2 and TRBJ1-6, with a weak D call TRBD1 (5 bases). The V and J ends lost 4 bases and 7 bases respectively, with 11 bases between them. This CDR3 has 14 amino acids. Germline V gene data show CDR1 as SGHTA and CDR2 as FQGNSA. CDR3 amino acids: CASSYNSGNSPLHF. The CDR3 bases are TGTGCCAGCAGCTACAATTCAGGGAATTCACCCCTCCACTTT.

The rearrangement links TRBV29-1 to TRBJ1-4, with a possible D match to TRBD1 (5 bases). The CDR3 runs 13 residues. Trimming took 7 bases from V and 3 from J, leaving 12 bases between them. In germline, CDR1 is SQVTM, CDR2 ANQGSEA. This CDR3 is CSARDHANEKLFF. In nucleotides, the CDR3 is TGCAGCGCACGGGACCACGCTAATGAAAAACTGTTTTTT.

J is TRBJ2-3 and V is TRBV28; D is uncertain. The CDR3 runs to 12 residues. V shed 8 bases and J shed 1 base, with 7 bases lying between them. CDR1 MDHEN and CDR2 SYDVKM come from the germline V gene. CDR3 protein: CASHSRTDTQYF. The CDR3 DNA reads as TGTGCCAGCCACTCACGCACAGATACGCAGTATTTT.

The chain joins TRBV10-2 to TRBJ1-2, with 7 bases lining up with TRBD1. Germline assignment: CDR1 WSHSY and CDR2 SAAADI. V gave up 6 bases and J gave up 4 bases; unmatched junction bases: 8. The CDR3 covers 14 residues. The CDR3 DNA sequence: TGCGCCAGCAGGGATCACGCAGGGGGCTATGGCTACACCTTC. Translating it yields CASRDHAGGYGYTF.

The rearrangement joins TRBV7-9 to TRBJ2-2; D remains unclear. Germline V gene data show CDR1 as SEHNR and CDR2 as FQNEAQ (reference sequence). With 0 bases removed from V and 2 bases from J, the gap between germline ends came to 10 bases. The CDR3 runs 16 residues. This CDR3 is CASSLARALNTGELFF. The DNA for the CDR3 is TGTGCCAGCAGCTTAGCGCGAGCTTTAAACACCGGGGAGCTGTTTTTT.

In DNA, the CDR3 is TGTGCCAGCAGTTACTTGGCTAGCGGATTTTCCTACGAGCAGTACTTC. Its translation is CASSYLASGFSYEQYF. The rearrangement joins TRBV6-5 to TRBJ2-7; 7 bases line up with TRBD2. Unmatched junction bases numbered 7, after V lost 1 base and J lost 1 base. The CDR3 extends over 16 amino acids. Germline CDR1 and CDR2: MNHEY and SVGAGI.

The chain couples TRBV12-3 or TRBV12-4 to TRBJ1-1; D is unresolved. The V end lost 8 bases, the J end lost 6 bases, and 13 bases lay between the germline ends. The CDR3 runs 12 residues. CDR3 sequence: CASFVTSSEAFF. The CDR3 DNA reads TGTGCCAGCTTTGTTACGTCGTCTGAAGCTTTCTTT.